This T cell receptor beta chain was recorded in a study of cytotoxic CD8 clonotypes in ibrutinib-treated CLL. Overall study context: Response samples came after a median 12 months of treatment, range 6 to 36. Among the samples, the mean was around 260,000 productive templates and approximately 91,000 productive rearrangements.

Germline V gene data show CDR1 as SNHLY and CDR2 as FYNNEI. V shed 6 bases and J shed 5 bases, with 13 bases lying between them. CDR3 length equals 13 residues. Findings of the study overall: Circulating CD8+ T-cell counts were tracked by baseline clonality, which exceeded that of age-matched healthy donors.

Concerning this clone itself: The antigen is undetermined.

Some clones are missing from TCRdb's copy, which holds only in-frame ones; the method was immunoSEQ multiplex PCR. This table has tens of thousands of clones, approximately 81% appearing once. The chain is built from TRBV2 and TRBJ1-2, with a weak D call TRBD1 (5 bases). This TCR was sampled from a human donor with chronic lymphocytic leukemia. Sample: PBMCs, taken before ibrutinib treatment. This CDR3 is CASSGGSGYGYTF. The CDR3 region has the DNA TGTGCCAGCAGCGGGGGGTCAGGGTATGGCTACACCTTC.